These T cell receptor beta chains were read from a single sample in a study of blood T cell repertoires in COVID-19. The table came from immunoSEQ multiplex PCR; TCRdb's copy has only in-frame clones and leaves some out. The sample includes around 400,000 clones, around 87% of them seen just once. Sequencing was carried out using peripheral blood. The receptors were gathered from a woman between 55 and 75 years old with COVID-19, enrolled during active disease. CDR3s include the opening cysteine and the closing phenylalanine or tryptophan. Each record gives: J gene, clone size, V gene, D gene, CDR3 protein, CDR3 DNA. D genes are given only for firm matches. For some rows the clone size is stated as once, few or many, or as a class when expanded; others skip it.

>TRBJ1-1|once|TRBV7-3|.
CASSLTGGNTEAFF
TGTGCCAGCAGCTTAACAGGGGGGAACACTGAAGCTTTCTTT
>TRBJ2-3|.|TRBV19|.
CASSIIPGRGTQYF
TGTGCCAGTAGTATTATACCCGGCCGGGGTACGCAGTATTTT
>TRBJ2-2|.|TRBV10-3|TRBD1
CAISEPDRGKTGELFF
TGTGCCATCAGTGAGCCGGACAGGGGGAAGACCGGGGAGCTGTTTTTT
>TRBJ1-2|.|TRBV7-9|TRBD1
CASSLAAGGGGYTF
TGTGCCAGCAGCTTAGCGGCAGGGGGTGGTGGCTACACCTTC
>TRBJ2-5|.|TRBV19|.
CASTRSPGWAETQYF
TGTGCCAGTACCCGAAGCCCAGGGTGGGCAGAGACCCAGTACTTC
>TRBJ2-1|.|TRBV3-1/TRBV3-2|.
CASSQNGYNEQFF
TGTGCCAGCAGCCAGAACGGCTACAATGAGCAGTTCTTC
>TRBJ1-1|.|TRBV5-1|TRBD1
CASGTGPSMNTEAFF
TGCGCCAGTGGGACAGGGCCCTCCATGAACACTGAAGCTTTCTTT
>TRBJ1-1|.|TRBV4-1|TRBD1
CASSPTGQGDTEAFF
TGCGCCAGCAGCCCAACGGGACAGGGGGACACTGAAGCTTTCTTT
>TRBJ1-4|.|TRBV9|.
CASTRKGAGEKLFF
TGTGCCAGCACCAGAAAAGGGGCTGGTGAAAAACTGTTTTTT
>TRBJ1-3|.|TRBV7-9|.
CASGQSSGNTIYF
TGTGCCAGCGGCCAGTCAAGTGGAAACACCATATATTTT
>TRBJ2-1|.|TRBV6-1|.
CASSEVTAMLYNEQFF
TGTGCCAGCAGTGAGGTGACAGCTATGCTATACAATGAGCAGTTCTTC
>TRBJ2-5|.|TRBV19|TRBD2
CATRGSGGVGTQYF
TGTGCCACCAGGGGTAGCGGGGGGGTTGGGACCCAGTACTTC
>TRBJ1-5|few|TRBV30|TRBD1
CAWSWGSGGTQPQHF
TGTGCCTGGAGTTGGGGTTCAGGGGGTACGCAGCCCCAGCATTTT
>TRBJ1-2|.|TRBV28|.
CASSLPRDTSGYTF
TGTGCCAGCAGTTTACCCCGGGACACGAGCGGCTACACCTTC
>TRBJ1-5|.|TRBV4-1|.
CASSQDQNRDEPQHF
TGCGCCAGCAGCCAAGACCAGAACAGGGACGAGCCCCAGCATTTT
>TRBJ2-7|.|TRBV4-1|TRBD1
CASSHDGTGIRNEQYF
TGCGCCAGCAGCCACGACGGGACAGGGATTCGGAACGAGCAGTACTTC
>TRBJ2-1|.|TRBV9|TRBD2
CASSRLAGALNEQFF
TGTGCCAGCAGCCGACTAGCGGGGGCGCTCAATGAGCAGTTCTTC
>TRBJ1-2|once|TRBV3-1/TRBV3-2|.
CASSSQGRAPTLGYTF
TGTGCCAGCAGCTCACAGGGCAGGGCGCCAACCTTGGGCTACACCTTC
>TRBJ1-1|.|TRBV14|.
CASSQDRNTEAFF
TGTGCCAGCAGCCAGGACAGGAACACTGAAGCTTTCTTT
>TRBJ1-1|.|TRBV6-5|.
CASRVGRDKAFF
TGTGCCAGCAGGGTGGGGCGAGACAAAGCTTTCTTT
>TRBJ1-2|.|TRBV7-3|.
CASSSGRGGGYTF
TGTGCCAGCAGCTCCGGCCGGGGAGGAGGCTACACCTTC
>TRBJ2-1|.|TRBV5-1|TRBD2
CASSLSPAGAYNEQFF
TGCGCCAGCAGCCTATCCCCAGCGGGGGCCTACAATGAGCAGTTCTTC
>TRBJ2-2|.|TRBV27|TRBD1
CASSSLDRGLTGELFF
TGTGCCAGCAGTTCCTTGGACAGGGGGCTTACCGGGGAGCTGTTTTTT
>TRBJ2-5|.|TRBV7-9|TRBD2
CASRGLAGGRHQETQYF
TGTGCCAGCAGAGGACTAGCGGGGGGACGACACCAAGAGACCCAGTACTTC
>TRBJ1-4|.|TRBV15|.
CATSRGGSGPEKLFF
TGTGCCACCAGCAGAGGAGGGTCTGGGCCTGAAAAACTGTTTTTT
>TRBJ2-5|.|TRBV5-1|TRBD1
CASSLGGTVQETQYF
TGCGCCAGCAGCTTGGGGGGGACAGTCCAAGAGACCCAGTACTTC